Presented here are 16 T cell receptor beta chains from one specimen sequenced in a study of identical twins. TCRdb fed the 5' RACE reads into MiXCR, producing one record per CDR3 protein. The sample contains around 280,000 distinct CDR3 sequences, about 8.9% of which appear only once. This sample was shared with a second study, whose subject was yellow fever vaccine responses in identical twins.

What was sequenced was memory (CD45RO+) T cells sorted from blood. The receptors here all came from a young woman in good health.

This clonotype has more than one count but fewer than ten. The V and J genes are TRBV7-2 and TRBJ2-5; TRBD1 agrees at 9 bases. V gave up 5 bases and J gave up 5 bases; unmatched junction bases: 12. This CDR3 is built from 16 residues. Germline CDR1 SGHTA, CDR2 FQGNSA. DNA of the CDR3: TGTGCCAGCAGCCCACTAGCAGGGACAGGGTTTGAGACCCAGTACTTC. This translates into CASSPLAGTGFETQYF.

This clonotype was detected ten times or more. In nucleotides, the CDR3 is TGTGCCAGTACCCGGGACAGCCCCTACGAGCAGTACTTC. The encoded protein is CASTRDSPYEQYF. The rearrangement links TRBV7-9 to TRBJ2-7; 7 nucleotides line up with TRBD1. This CDR3 spans 13 amino acids. Germline trimming cut 9 bases from V and 2 bases from J; bases unmatched to any gene: 7. Germline loops: CDR1 SEHNR, CDR2 FQNEAQ (reference sequence).

This clonotype was recorded at least ten times. The chain's CDR3 is CASSPGLAKRGELFF. CDR3 nucleotide sequence: TGCGCCAGCAGCCCGGGACTAGCGAAACGCGGGGAGCTGTTTTTT. V is TRBV4-1 and J is TRBJ2-2; TRBD2 matches at 10 bases. The CDR3 loop spans 15 amino acids. Germline V gene data show CDR1 as MGHRA and CDR2 as YSYEKL. Losses at the gene ends were 4 bases for V and 7 bases for J; bases not matched to a gene: 6.

The sample holds many counts of this clonotype. The CDR3 bases are TGTGCCAGCATGGGGGGGACTATCCGTGGCAATGAGCAGTTCTTC. The encoded protein is CASMGGTIRGNEQFF. The chain has TRBV2 and TRBJ2-1; 7 bases map to TRBD2. Germline trimming cut 7 bases from V and 6 bases from J; bases unmatched to any gene: 12. Per the germline V gene, CDR1 is SNHLY and CDR2 is FYNNEI. This CDR3 spans 15 amino acids.

This clonotype was seen many times. The genes are TRBV20-1 and TRBJ2-1; 8 nucleotides align to TRBD2. Germline CDR1 is DFQATT and CDR2 is SNEGSKA (reference sequence). This CDR3 is built from 14 residues. The junction had 11 bases not matched to a gene; V was cut back by 6 bases and J by 7 bases. Here the CDR3 DNA reads TGCAGTGCCACGGGGGGGGTAGGGAAAAATGAGCAGTTCTTC. This codes for CSATGGVGKNEQFF.

This clonotype was counted at least ten times. The chain combines TRBV10-3 with TRBJ1-2; a weak D match, TRBD1 (6 bases). CDR1 ENHRY and CDR2 SYGVKD come from the germline V gene. The CDR3 consists of 16 residues. The V end was cut by 4 bases, the J end by 6 bases, with 21 bases between. The CDR3 region has the DNA TGTGCCATCAGTGTCGACAGTAAGGGGGGTATGGATGGCTACACCTTC. It codes for CAISVDSKGGMDGYTF.

This clonotype was seen ten or more times. V gene TRBV12-3 or TRBV12-4 combines with J gene TRBJ1-1, with D perhaps TRBD1 (5 bases). This CDR3 comprises 14 residues. V lost 6 bases and J 6 bases, leaving 17 bases between the germline ends. The CDR3 DNA is TGTGCCAGCAGAAGGGGTGGCTCTACCCCTGAAGCTTTCTTT. This translates into CASRRGGSTPEAFF.

This clonotype was found many times. J is TRBJ1-4 and V is TRBV12-3 or TRBV12-4, with a possible D match to TRBD1 (6 bases). The CDR3 totals 14 residues. V gave up 6 bases and J gave up 4 bases, with 12 bases separating them. The DNA for the CDR3 is TGTGCCAGCAGGATGACAGGCATTAATGAAAAACTGTTTTTT. The encoded protein is CASRMTGINEKLFF.

A few counts support this clonotype. CDR3 DNA sequence: TGTGCCACTACTGAGAACCTAGCGGGAGGGCAGAGTGGGCAGTTCTTC. Encoded protein: CATTENLAGGQSGQFF. V is TRBV10-3 and J is TRBJ2-1, with 12 bases identical to TRBD2. Germline assignment: CDR1 ENHRY and CDR2 SYGVKD. After removal of 10 bases from V and 12 bases from J, the junction contained 19 bases not matched to a gene. CDR3 size: 16 residues.

This clonotype occurred many times. The chain uses TRBV15 and TRBJ2-1; the D is unclear. The V end lost 0 bases, the J end lost 0 bases, and 9 bases lay between the germline ends. The germline V gene encodes CDR1 LNHNV and CDR2 YYDKDF (reference sequence). This CDR3 spans 16 amino acids. The CDR3 DNA reads as TGTGCCACCAGCAGAGATAGGGCCATCTCCTACAATGAGCAGTTCTTC. As protein: CATSRDRAISYNEQFF.

This clonotype was picked up many times. The chain recombines TRBV7-3 with TRBJ2-3, with D tentatively TRBD1 (5 bases). Trimming pared 5 bases from V and 6 bases from J, leaving 9 bases between. CDR3 size: 12 residues. Germline values: CDR1 SGHTA, CDR2 FQGTGA. DNA for the CDR3: TGTGCCAGCAGCGATAACAGGGATACGCAGTATTTT. Residues: CASSDNRDTQYF.

The rearrangement uses TRBV19 and TRBJ2-7, with D hard to call. The germline CDR1 and CDR2 sequences are LNHDA and SQIVND (reference sequence). This CDR3 has 11 amino acids. V lost 7 bases and J 6 bases, leaving 10 bases between the germline ends. Here the CDR3 reads CASKRGFEQYV. The CDR3 bases are TGTGCCAGTAAAAGAGGCTTCGAGCAGTACGTC.

This chain links TRBV4-1 with TRBJ2-5; TRBD2 matches 12 bases. With V trimmed by 4 bases and J by 2 bases, 5 bases remained unmatched. The CDR3 runs to 16 residues. Germline V gene data show CDR1 as MGHRA and CDR2 as YSYEKL. CDR3 protein: CASSRSGLAGQETQYF. CDR3 DNA: TGCGCCAGCAGCCGCTCCGGACTAGCGGGGCAAGAGACCCAGTACTTC.

In this sample, this clonotype turned up many times. The rearrangement joins TRBV28 to TRBJ1-1, with TRBD1 identical over 12 bases. The V segment lost 6 bases and the J segment 1 base; nucleotides outside the gene matches: 12. Germline V gene lookup returns CDR1 MDHEN and CDR2 SYDVKM. CDR3 length equals 18 residues. DNA of the CDR3: TGTGCCAGCAGGCCTATGATCGGGACAGGGGGCCGGAACACTGAAGCTTTCTTT. This sequence encodes CASRPMIGTGGRNTEAFF.

At least ten counts were recorded for this clonotype. The V call is TRBV7-9, the J call TRBJ1-5; tentatively, D is TRBD1 (5 bases). The CDR3 runs 14 residues. Germline CDR1 reads SEHNR; CDR2 reads FQNEAQ (reference sequence). Trimming cost V 3 bases and J 7 bases, with 13 bases left between them. CDR3 coding DNA: TGTGCCAGCAGCTTGGGGGGGAACGAGCAGCCCCAGCATTTT. It translates to CASSLGGNEQPQHF.

J is TRBJ2-3 and V is TRBV7-9; D uncertain. From germline, CDR1 is SEHNR and CDR2 FQNEAQ (reference sequence). V gave up 5 bases and J gave up 5 bases, with 11 bases separating them. This CDR3 is built from 13 residues. The CDR3 here is CASSLTTGDTQYF. The CDR3, as DNA: TGTGCCAGCAGCCTCACAACTGGAGATACGCAGTATTTT. Filled out from reference TRBV7-9 and TRBJ2-3, the complete variable domain reads DTGVSQNPRHKITKRGQNVTFRCDPISEHNRLYWYRQTLGQGPEFLTYFQNEAQLEKSRLLSDRFSAERPKGSFSTLEIQRTEQGDSAMYLCASSLTTGDTQYFGPGTRLTVL.